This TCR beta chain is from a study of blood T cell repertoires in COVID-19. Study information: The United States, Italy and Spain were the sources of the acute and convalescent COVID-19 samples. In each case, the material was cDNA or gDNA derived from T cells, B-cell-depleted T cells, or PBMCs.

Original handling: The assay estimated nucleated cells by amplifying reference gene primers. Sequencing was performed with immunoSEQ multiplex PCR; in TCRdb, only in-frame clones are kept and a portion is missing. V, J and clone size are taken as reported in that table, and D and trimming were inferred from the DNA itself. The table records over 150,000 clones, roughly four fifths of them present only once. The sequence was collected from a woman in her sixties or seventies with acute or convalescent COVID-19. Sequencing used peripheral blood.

The CDR3 protein is CASSISGQRNQPQHF. The DNA for the CDR3 is TGTGCCAGTAGTATCTCAGGACAGCGAAATCAGCCCCAGCATTTT. V and J are TRBV19 and TRBJ1-5; possible D gene TRBD1, 6 bases. This CDR3 spans 15 amino acids. The V gene lost 3 bases and the J gene lost 4 bases, with 13 bases spanning the gap. Looked up from germline, CDR1 is LNHDA and CDR2 is SQIVND (reference sequence).